This TCR beta chain was recovered during a study of T cell responses to AZD1222 COVID-19 vaccine. The germline gives CDR1 MNHEY, CDR2 SVGAGI. The ends were cut back, 7 bases at V and 0 bases at J, with 15 bases in the middle. The CDR3 consists of 15 residues. Assay: immunoSEQ multiplex PCR; the TCRdb copy retains only in-frame clones and omits some. Among roughly 96,000 clones, over 75% were seen once, and the ten largest hold about 12%. The chain couples TRBV6-5 to TRBJ1-1; no firm D call. Sequencing used peripheral blood, obtained 28 days after the second AZD1222 dose. The TCR originated in an adult who received the AZD1222 COVID-19 vaccine. The CDR3 region is CASNPRVSLNTEAFF. Written as DNA, the CDR3 is TGTGCCAGCAACCCTAGGGTCAGCTTGAACACTGAAGCTTTCTTT.